This TCR beta chain is from a study of patients and donors after allogeneic stem cell transplantation (dated by TCRdb to about 2020). As to this clonotype: What antigen it recognizes has not been identified. No base-level quality is on record; no much larger clone is a single base apart.

To prepare the library, RT-PCR was applied. The data were produced on a NextSeq 550. TCRdb trimmed the raw reads at Q25, called clones with MiXCR and kept productive beta chains. CDR3 protein duplicates are merged, each entry listing the most common genes and DNA. This sample lists about 160,000 distinct CDR3 sequences; 30% to 45% were detected once. Around 50% of the sample is in the top ten clones. This TCR came from a human donor who was either an allogeneic HSCT recipient or a stem cell or donor lymphocyte infusion donor (not recorded which). It is not recorded whose cells these are; they may come from a transplant donor. Sequenced: blood, either unsorted or a sorted T cell fraction (not recorded which).

The CDR3 protein: CSATRLQGGNSPGELFF. The nucleotide sequence is given as TGCAGTGCTACCCGTCTACAGGGGGGGAATAGCCCCGGGGAGCTGTTTTTT. The receptor chain draws on TRBV20-1 and TRBJ2-2, and perhaps TRBD1 as D gene, on 8 matching bases. CDR1 and CDR2 (DFQATT, SNEGSKA) derive from the germline V gene (reference sequence). The cysteine opens and the phenylalanine closes a CDR3 of 17 amino acids. The read is trimmed to its CDR3 DNA, 51 bases read in frame from base 1. Trimming at the junction amounts to 4 bases on V and 6 bases on J, and the germline ends lie 24 bases apart.